The 8 T cell receptor beta chains below were found in one sample sequenced in a study of vaccination effects on CD4 cells after COVID-19. The culture ran for approximately 9 days before CD4+ T cells were isolated. PCR showed that the person got SARS-CoV-2 infection at some point between March and December 2020. Participants were vaccinated with two doses of either the BNT162b2 or mRNA-1273 vaccine. No antigen has been identified for these receptors. Some clones are missing from TCRdb's copy, which holds only in-frame ones; the method was immunoSEQ multiplex PCR. The sample holds some 50,000 clones, under 85% seen once. The material was CD4+ T cells from PBMCs cultured without peptide, obtained after COVID-19 vaccination. The receptors shown here come from a human donor who had a prior SARS-CoV-2 infection.

This chain links TRBV4-2 with TRBJ1-5; 7 bases align to TRBD1. The CDR3 loop spans 15 amino acids. The V and J ends lost 0 bases and 5 bases, in that order; junction bases with no gene match: 4. Germline CDR1 and CDR2: LGHNA and YNFKEQ. In DNA, the CDR3 is TGTGCCAGCAGCCAAGACGGACAGGAGCATCAGCCCCAGCATTTT. Its protein is CASSQDGQEHQPQHF.

V gene TRBV5-4 combines with J gene TRBJ2-1; 8 bases line up with TRBD2. This CDR3 has 13 amino acids. V trimming: 3 bases; J trimming: 9 bases; junction bases outside the gene matches: 5. Germline loops: CDR1 SGHNT, CDR2 YYREEE (reference sequence). The CDR3, as DNA: TGTGCCAGCAGCTCCCCGGGGGGGGGTGAGCAGTTCTTC. This encodes CASSSPGGGEQFF.

J is TRBJ2-7 and V is TRBV9, with D hard to call. This CDR3 spans 13 amino acids. The V end was cut by 0 bases, the J end by 5 bases, with 9 bases between. The germline CDR1 and CDR2 sequences are SGDLS and YYNGEE. For the CDR3, the DNA is TGTGCCAGCAGCGTAGCTCCGCATGACGAGCAGTACTTC. Its protein product is CASSVAPHDEQYF.

The rearrangement uses TRBV30 and TRBJ1-5; D gene ambiguous. CDR1 is GTSNPN and CDR2 is SVGIG in the germline V gene (reference sequence). Trimming took 1 base from V and 1 from J, leaving 20 bases between them. This CDR3 has 18 residues. CDR3 DNA: TGTGCCTGGAGTGACCCAGGTGGTATGGGAGGGAGCAATCAGCCCCAGCATTTT. Protein sequence: CAWSDPGGMGGSNQPQHF.

This clone was seen a handful of times. The chain is built from TRBV30 and TRBJ1-5, with D possibly TRBD1 on 5 matching bases. In germline, CDR1 is GTSNPN, CDR2 SVGIG (reference sequence). Trimming removed 1 base from V and 4 bases from J, with 8 bases in between. CDR3 length equals 13 residues. The CDR3 DNA reads as TGTGCCTGGAGTGAACGGGGGAATCAGCCCCAGCATTTT. This sequence encodes CAWSERGNQPQHF.

The DNA for the CDR3 is TGTGCCAGCAGCCCCTGGACAGGGTTGTCCTACAATGAGCAGTTCTTC. Its protein product is CASSPWTGLSYNEQFF. V usage is TRBV7-9 and J usage is TRBJ2-1, with 8 bases lining up with TRBD1. This CDR3 is built from 16 residues. Looked up from germline, CDR1 is SEHNR and CDR2 is FQNEAQ (reference sequence). Trimming cost V 5 bases and J 1 base; bases outside gene matches: 7.

This clone has just one count. The CDR3 protein is CASSPLDPMGTQYF. The CDR3 region has the DNA TGTGCCAGCAGCCCCCTGGATCCCATGGGGACCCAGTACTTC. V gene TRBV3-1 (or the pseudogene TRBV3-2) combines with J gene TRBJ2-5; D unresolved. This CDR3 contains 14 residues. Germline CDR1 and CDR2: LGHDT and YNNKEL (reference sequence). Deletions cut 4 bases from V and 7 bases from J, with 16 bases between.

This chain connects TRBV2 to TRBJ2-3; 10 bases are shared with TRBD2. The germline V gene has CDR1 SNHLY and CDR2 FYNNEI. Germline trimming cut 0 bases from V and 7 bases from J; bases unmatched to any gene: 10. This CDR3 contains 17 residues. The CDR3 here is CASSEALRPSGGYTQYF. CDR3 nucleotides: TGTGCCAGCAGTGAAGCGCTTCGGCCTAGCGGGGGTTATACGCAGTATTTT.